This TCR beta chain is from a study of cytomegalovirus exposure and HLA in healthy donors. This table comes from immunoSEQ multiplex PCR, and its TCRdb copy is limited to in-frame clones, with some not included. The sample lists 150,000 to 180,000 clones, around 84% occurring once. The validation cohort, a group of over a hundred subjects, included the donors and was separate from the roughly 600-subject first cohort. Of note for this clone: Its antigen is not identified.

Study outcomes and limitations: There were a few CMV-associated chains whose specificity for CMV antigens was confirmed in vitro. Among TCR sequences, most were rare, though some public TCRs appeared in many donors. Cytomegalovirus-associated TCR beta chains were listed, numbering 164.

The origin of this receptor is a human donor in good health. Material: PBMCs.

The CDR3 DNA reads TGTGCCAGCAGGCCTAACAGGGGGGGAGAAAAACTGTTTTTT. This gives the protein CASRPNRGGEKLFF. The chain couples TRBV27 to TRBJ1-4; TRBD1 matches at 8 bases. There are 14 residues in the CDR3. Unmatched junction bases numbered 8, after V lost 6 bases and J lost 8 bases. Germline lookup yields CDR1 MNHEY and CDR2 SMNVEV (reference sequence).